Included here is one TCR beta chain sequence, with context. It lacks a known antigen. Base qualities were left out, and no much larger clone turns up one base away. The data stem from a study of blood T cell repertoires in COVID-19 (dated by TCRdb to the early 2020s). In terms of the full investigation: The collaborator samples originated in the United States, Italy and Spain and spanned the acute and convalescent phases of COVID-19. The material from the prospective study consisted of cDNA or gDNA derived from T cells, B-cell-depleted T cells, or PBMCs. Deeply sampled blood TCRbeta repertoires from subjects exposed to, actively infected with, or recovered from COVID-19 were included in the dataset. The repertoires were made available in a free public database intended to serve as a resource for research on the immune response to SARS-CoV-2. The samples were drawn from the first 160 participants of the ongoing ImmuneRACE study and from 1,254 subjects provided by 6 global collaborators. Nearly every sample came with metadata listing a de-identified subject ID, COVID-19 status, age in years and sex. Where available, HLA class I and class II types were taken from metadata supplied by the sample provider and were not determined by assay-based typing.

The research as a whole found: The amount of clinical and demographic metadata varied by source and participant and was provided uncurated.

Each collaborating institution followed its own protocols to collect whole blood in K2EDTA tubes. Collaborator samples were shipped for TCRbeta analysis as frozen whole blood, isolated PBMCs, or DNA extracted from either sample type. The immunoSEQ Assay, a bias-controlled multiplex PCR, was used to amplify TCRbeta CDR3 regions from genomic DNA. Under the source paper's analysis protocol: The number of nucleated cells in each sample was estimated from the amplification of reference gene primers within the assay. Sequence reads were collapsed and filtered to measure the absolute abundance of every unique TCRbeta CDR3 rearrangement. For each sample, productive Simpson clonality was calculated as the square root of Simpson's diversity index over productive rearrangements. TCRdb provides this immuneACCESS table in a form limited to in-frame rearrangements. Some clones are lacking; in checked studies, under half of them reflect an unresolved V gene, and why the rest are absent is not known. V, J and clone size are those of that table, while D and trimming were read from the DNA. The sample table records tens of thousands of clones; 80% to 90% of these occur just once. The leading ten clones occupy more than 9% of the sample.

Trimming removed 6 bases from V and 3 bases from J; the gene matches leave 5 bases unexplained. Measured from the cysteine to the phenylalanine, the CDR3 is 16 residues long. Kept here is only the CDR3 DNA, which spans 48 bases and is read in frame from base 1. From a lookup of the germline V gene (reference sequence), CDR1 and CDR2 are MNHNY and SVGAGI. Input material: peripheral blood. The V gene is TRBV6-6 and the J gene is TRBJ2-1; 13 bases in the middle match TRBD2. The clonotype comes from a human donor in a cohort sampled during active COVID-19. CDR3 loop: CASRRTSGSSYNEQFF. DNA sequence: TGTGCCAGCAGGCGGACTAGCGGGAGTAGCTACAATGAGCAGTTCTTC.